This T cell receptor (beta chain) derives from a study of chemoradiotherapy in HPV16-positive cancers. Study-level information: Functional T-cell assays on a couple of HPV16-positive patients' cells defined candidate HPV-specific clones and common TCR motifs.

Sequenced by immunoSEQ multiplex PCR; TCRdb stores in-frame clones only, minus some. Of nearly 35,000 clones in the sample, around 93% are singletons; the top ten hold roughly 3.6%. CDR3 size: 14 residues. Trimming shortened V by 2 bases and J by 6 bases, and 11 bases separated the two germline ends. Germline V CDR1 and CDR2: SGHRS, YFSETQ. Repertoires were sampled repeatedly during chemoradiotherapy. Of note for this clone: Its specificity is not known.

Study findings and constraints: Candidate HPV-specific clones and E7-related TCR motifs grew in tumor during treatment. In HPV16-positive patients, HPV-responsive T-cell expansion tracked better recurrence-free survival.

The sample consisted of blood, taken from a patient who underwent chemoradiotherapy. The rearrangement links TRBV5-1 to TRBJ1-4; maybe TRBD1 (6 bases). The clonotype was recovered from a human donor with HPV-associated anogenital cancer. Here the CDR3 reads CASSFQGSDEKLFF. In DNA form, the CDR3 reads TGCGCCAGCAGCTTTCAGGGGTCCGATGAAAAACTGTTTTTT.